These 31 T cell receptor beta chains were sequenced from one sample in a study of control samples from healthy donors and cancer patients. The method was immunoSEQ multiplex PCR; TCRdb's version includes in-frame clones alone and lacks a portion of them. In the table there are 110,000 or so clones, roughly nine tenths of which are singletons. Sequenced: blood. The receptors stem from a man aged 45-65 years in good health.

The rearrangement uses TRBV6-4 and TRBJ2-5, with D perhaps being TRBD1 or TRBD2 (5 bases each). The germline CDR1 and CDR2 sequences are MRHNA and SNTAGT. V was pared by 0 bases and J by 2 bases, with 13 bases between. The CDR3 sequence is 16 residues long. The CDR3 coding sequence is TGTGCCAGCAGTGACTCGGGGACGTCGGGTCAAGAGACCCAGTACTTC. This gives the protein CASSDSGTSGQETQYF.

The chain joins TRBV25-1 to TRBJ2-3; D is tentatively TRBD1 or TRBD2 (5 bases each). Trimming took 7 bases from V and 5 from J, leaving 19 bases between them. The germline V gene has CDR1 MGHDK and CDR2 SYGVNS. The CDR3 extends over 15 amino acids. CDR3 loop: CASTEGLNRRDTQYF. CDR3 in DNA: TGTGCCAGCACTGAGGGGTTAAACCGACGAGATACGCAGTATTTT.

This sequence joins TRBV21-1 and TRBJ1-6. TRBV21-1 is described as a pseudogene. This CDR3 region has 15 residues. Here the CDR3 reads CASSKGDRDNSPLHF. The CDR3 coding sequence is TGTGCCAGCAGCAAAGGGGATCGGGATAATTCACCCCTCCACTTT.

The J gene is TRBJ1-5, the V gene TRBV4-3; D possibly corresponds to TRBD1 (5 bases). V dropped 0 bases and J dropped 0 bases, with 24 bases sitting between them. The CDR3 has 21 amino acids. Per the germline V gene, CDR1 is LGHNA and CDR2 is YSLEER. The CDR3 is CASSQDTQWGFGVSSNQPQHF. The DNA of the CDR3 is TGCGCCAGCAGCCAAGATACTCAATGGGGGTTTGGAGTCAGTAGCAATCAGCCCCAGCATTTT.

The chain is built from TRBV4-2 and TRBJ1-6; perhaps TRBD1 as D (5 bases). Germline-derived CDR1 and CDR2 are LGHNA and YNFKEQ. The V end lost 1 base, the J end lost 5 bases, and 12 bases lay between the germline ends. The CDR3 extends over 16 amino acids. The CDR3 sequence: CASSQVAQGNNSPLHF. For the CDR3, the DNA is TGTGCCAGCAGCCAAGTTGCGCAGGGTAATAATTCACCCCTCCACTTT.

The chain has TRBV5-4 and TRBJ1-1, with D unresolved. Per germline, CDR1 SGHNT and CDR2 YYREEE (reference sequence). V lost 0 bases to trimming and J lost 10 bases, with 16 bases between them. The CDR3 runs to 14 residues. The CDR3 region has the DNA TGTGCCAGCAGCTTGGAGGGTCTACCGAGGGTAGCTTTCTTT. Its protein is CASSLEGLPRVAFF.

The chain joins TRBV5-1 to TRBJ2-1, with 11 bases matching TRBD2. Per germline, CDR1 SGHRS and CDR2 YFSETQ. The CDR3 covers 14 residues. Germline trimming cut 3 bases from V and 4 bases from J; bases unmatched to any gene: 0. The CDR3 DNA follows: TGCGCCAGCAGCTCTAGCGGGGGGTACAATGAGCAGTTCTTC. It yields the protein CASSSSGGYNEQFF.

The chain links TRBV27 to TRBJ1-1; D perhaps matches TRBD1 (6 bases). Germline V gene lookup returns CDR1 MNHEY and CDR2 SMNVEV (reference sequence). This CDR3 region has 15 residues. V was shortened by 0 bases and J by 3 bases, with 11 bases between the two germline ends. The CDR3 sequence is CASSLSGGGHTEAFF. The DNA of the CDR3 is TGTGCCAGCAGTTTATCGGGGGGGGGCCACACTGAAGCTTTCTTT.

This chain uses TRBV7-2 with TRBJ2-5, with TRBD2 identical over 11 bases. This CDR3 region has 16 residues. Trimming cost V 4 bases and J 1 base; bases outside gene matches: 5. Germline V gene data show CDR1 as SGHTA and CDR2 as FQGNSA. The CDR3 DNA sequence: TGTGCCAGCAGCTGGGCAGGGACTAGCGGCCAAGAGACCCAGTACTTC. It specifies CASSWAGTSGQETQYF.

The CDR3 sequence: CASSLRTSGMYNEQFF. CDR3 sequence (DNA): TGTGCCAGCAGCCTCCGGACTAGCGGGATGTACAATGAGCAGTTCTTC. The chain uses TRBV13 and TRBJ2-1; 12 bases are shared with TRBD2. J lost 4 bases, V lost 5 bases, and 6 bases had no gene match. In germline, CDR1 is PRHDT, CDR2 FYEKMQ (reference sequence). This CDR3 spans 16 amino acids.

This clone has only a few counts. The rearrangement joins TRBV6-6 to TRBJ2-1; 12 bases align to TRBD2. The CDR3 consists of 14 residues. Germline assignment: CDR1 MNHNY and CDR2 SVGAGI (reference sequence). J was trimmed by 7 bases and V by 6 bases; bases with no gene match: 4. CDR3 nucleotides: TGTGCCAGCAGACTAGCGGGGGGAACGAATGAGCAGTTCTTC. It specifies CASRLAGGTNEQFF.

V is TRBV12-3 or TRBV12-4 and J is TRBJ2-1; a weak D match, TRBD2 (5 bases). The CDR3 covers 11 residues. V was clipped by 6 bases and J by 10 bases, with 10 bases between them. CDR3 sequence reads: CASSSSGEQFF. Written as DNA, the CDR3 is TGTGCCAGCAGCTCTTCGGGGGAGCAGTTCTTC.

This chain uses TRBV2 with TRBJ1-4; unclear D gene. Trimming pared 5 bases from V and 0 bases from J, leaving 10 bases between. Germline V gene data show CDR1 as SNHLY and CDR2 as FYNNEI. The CDR3 runs to 15 residues. Written as DNA, the CDR3 is TGTGCCAGCAGTCTCTACAGAGCAACTAATGAAAAACTGTTTTTT. It is translated as CASSLYRATNEKLFF.

The chain couples TRBV3-1 (or the pseudogene TRBV3-2) to TRBJ1-1, with a tentative D call TRBD1 (5 bases). V was clipped by 3 bases and J by 1 base, with 12 bases between them. This CDR3 has 15 amino acids. Per germline, CDR1 LGHDT and CDR2 YNNKEL (reference sequence). The CDR3 loop is CASSHRQMKNTEAFF. Here the CDR3 DNA reads TGTGCCAGCAGCCATAGACAGATGAAGAACACTGAAGCTTTCTTT.

The rearrangement joins TRBV30 to TRBJ1-1, with D tentatively TRBD1 (5 bases). Germline V lookup: CDR1 GTSNPN, CDR2 SVGIG (reference sequence). Trimming removed 3 bases at V and 3 bases at J, with 8 bases between. The CDR3 extends over 12 amino acids. CDR3 sequence (DNA): TGTGCCTGGAGCGGGGGGTACACTGAAGCTTTCTTT. It specifies CAWSGGYTEAFF. The whole variable domain, remainder taken from reference TRBV30 and TRBJ1-1, is SQTIHQWPATLVQPVGSPLSLECTVEGTSNPNLYWYRQAAGRGLQLLFYSVGIGQISSEVPQNLSASRPQDRQFILSSKKLLLSDSGFYLCAWSGGYTEAFFGQGTRLTVV.

The chain has TRBV4-1 and TRBJ1-5; TRBD1 matches at 9 bases. The CDR3 length is 15 residues. In germline, CDR1 is MGHRA, CDR2 YSYEKL. J was trimmed by 4 bases and V by 3 bases; bases with no gene match: 4. CDR3 sequence reads: CASSQGDRDNQPQHF. Here the CDR3 DNA reads TGCGCCAGCAGCCAGGGGGACAGGGATAATCAGCCCCAGCATTTT.

The V call is TRBV6-5, the J call TRBJ1-1; unclear D gene. CDR1 and CDR2 from the germline V gene are MNHEY and SVGAGI. This CDR3 has 14 residues. Trimming removed 8 bases at V and 2 bases at J, with 15 bases between. For the CDR3, the DNA is TGTGCCAGCGGACCCGGACGGCTCAACACTGAAGCTTTCTTT. It codes for CASGPGRLNTEAFF.

CDR3 sequence reads: CASSLEIYNSPLHF. The CDR3 DNA is TGTGCCAGCAGCTTAGAGATCTATAATTCACCCCTCCACTTT. The chain joins TRBV7-6 to TRBJ1-6; D remains ambiguous. The CDR3 totals 14 residues. Per germline, CDR1 SGHVS and CDR2 FNYEAQ. V lost 1 base and J lost 3, with 4 bases in between. Using reference TRBV7-6 and TRBJ1-6 for the parts outside the CDR3, the full variable domain is GAGVSQSPRYKVTKRGQDVALRCDPISGHVSLYWYRQALGQGPEFLTYFNYEAQQDKSGLPNDRFSAERPEGSISTLTIQRTEQRDSAMYRCASSLEIYNSPLHFGNGTRLTVT.

The gene calls are TRBV6-5 and TRBJ1-1; D ambiguous. V lost 2 bases, J lost 3 bases, and 13 bases lay in between. The germline gives CDR1 MNHEY, CDR2 SVGAGI. The CDR3 length is 15 residues. The DNA for the CDR3 is TGTGCCAGCAGTTACGGTTTTGGCGGAGACACTGAAGCTTTCTTT. Its protein is CASSYGFGGDTEAFF.

The V call is TRBV11-3, the J call TRBJ1-3, with TRBD1 matching over 10 bases. This CDR3 contains 15 residues. Germline CDR1 and CDR2: SGHNT and YENEEA. After removal of 5 bases from V and 2 bases from J, the junction contained 3 bases not matched to a gene. The CDR3 nucleotides read TGTGCCAGCAGCCCTGGGACAGGGGCTGGAAACACCATATATTTT. Its translation: CASSPGTGAGNTIYF.

The rearrangement links TRBV19 to TRBJ2-5; D may be TRBD1 or TRBD2 (5 bases each). The germline V gene encodes CDR1 LNHDA and CDR2 SQIVND (reference sequence). Trimming removed 9 bases at V and 1 base at J, with 21 bases between. The CDR3 sequence is 16 residues long. CDR3 sequence: CASNPGSHGIQETQYF. The CDR3 coding sequence is TGTGCCAGCAACCCAGGGAGTCACGGTATCCAAGAGACCCAGTACTTC.

This chain links TRBV6-2 or TRBV6-3 with TRBJ1-1; 10 positions agree with TRBD1. Germline assignment: CDR1 MNHEY and CDR2 SVGEGT. The CDR3 totals 13 residues. Trimming at V came to 5 bases and at J to 6 bases, leaving 3 bases not matched to a gene. CDR3 residues: CASSRTGGPEAFF. The CDR3 region has the DNA TGTGCCAGCAGTCGGACAGGGGGGCCTGAAGCTTTCTTT.

The V and J genes are TRBV7-2 and TRBJ1-2; tentative D call: TRBD1 (5 bases). The CDR3 has 14 amino acids. The V gene lost 4 bases and the J gene lost 6 bases, with 15 bases spanning the gap. Germline V gene lookup returns CDR1 SGHTA and CDR2 FQGNSA. CDR3 loop: CASSSHMTVNGYTF. Here the CDR3 DNA reads TGTGCCAGCAGCTCACACATGACAGTAAATGGCTACACCTTC.

V is TRBV9 and J is TRBJ1-2, with D hard to call. CDR3 length: 11 amino acids. From germline, CDR1 is SGDLS and CDR2 YYNGEE. Trimming stripped 3 bases from V and 8 bases from J, with 8 bases between. This CDR3 reads CASSALAGYTF. The CDR3, as DNA: TGTGCCAGCAGCGCTCTTGCGGGCTACACCTTC.

This clone occurred many times. The V and J genes are TRBV5-1 and TRBJ1-1; TRBD1 matches at 7 bases. The V and J ends lost 1 base and 0 bases, in that order; junction bases with no gene match: 3. The CDR3 is made up of 15 amino acids. Germline V lookup: CDR1 SGHRS, CDR2 YFSETQ. The CDR3 DNA follows: TGCGCCAGCAGCTTGACGGGACAGATGAACACTGAAGCTTTCTTT. Translation: CASSLTGQMNTEAFF.

J is TRBJ1-1 and V is TRBV4-1, with D maybe TRBD1 (6 bases). The CDR3 runs 17 residues. Trimming shortened V by 4 bases and J by 3 bases, and 21 bases separated the two germline ends. Germline V gene sequence: CDR1 MGHRA, CDR2 YSYEKL. The CDR3 sequence: CASSPEGPGGWDTEAFF. CDR3 DNA: TGCGCCAGCAGCCCAGAGGGACCGGGGGGCTGGGACACTGAAGCTTTCTTT.

The CDR3 DNA follows: TGTGCCAGCACGAACATGGGGAACACTGAAGCTTTCTTT. Amino acid sequence: CASTNMGNTEAFF. The chain has TRBV2 and TRBJ1-1; D unresolved. This CDR3 contains 13 residues. V was pared by 7 bases and J by 1 base, with 10 bases between. Germline V gene sequence: CDR1 SNHLY, CDR2 FYNNEI.

This chain connects TRBV6-1 to TRBJ2-5; possible D gene TRBD1, 5 bases. Trimming removed 2 bases at V and 4 bases at J, with 17 bases between. Germline V CDR1 and CDR2: MNHNS, SASEGT. The CDR3 extends over 16 amino acids. The chain's CDR3 is CASSELGEGVGETQYF. CDR3 sequence (DNA): TGTGCCAGCAGTGAACTAGGGGAAGGTGTTGGAGAGACCCAGTACTTC.

This clone is a singleton in its sample. Other DNA variants within this sample encode the same CDR3. V usage is TRBV18 and J usage is TRBJ1-5; D call uncertain. The V end lost 2 bases, the J end lost 2 bases, and 7 bases lay between the germline ends. Germline assignment: CDR1 KGHSH and CDR2 LQKENI. The CDR3 sequence is 14 residues long. CDR3: CASSPGQGNQPQHF. The CDR3 DNA follows: TGTGCCAGCTCACCAGGGCAGGGCAATCAGCCCCAGCATTTT.

V usage is TRBV5-5 and J usage is TRBJ2-1; 10 positions match TRBD1. V shed 1 base, J shed 9 bases, and the junction held 4 bases outside the gene matches. The CDR3 spans 14 residues. From germline, CDR1 is SGHKS and CDR2 YYEKEE (reference sequence). CDR3 DNA: TGTGCCAGCAGCTTGTGGGACAGGGGAGGTGAGCAGTTCTTC. This codes for CASSLWDRGGEQFF.

The chain employs TRBV27 and TRBJ2-1, with TRBD2 matching 12 bases. Trimming removed 5 bases from V and 7 bases from J; junction bases left unmatched: 9. The CDR3 covers 16 residues. Germline loops: CDR1 MNHEY, CDR2 SMNVEV (reference sequence). Written as DNA, the CDR3 is TGTGCCAGCAGTCCTAGGACTAGCGGGGTGGAGAATGAGCAGTTCTTC. This gives the protein CASSPRTSGVENEQFF.